This T cell receptor beta chain was identified during a study of blood T cell repertoires in COVID-19. The wider study: The United States, Italy and Spain provided the acute and convalescent COVID-19 samples.

Here immunoSEQ multiplex PCR was the method, and the copy in TCRdb shows in-frame clones only, minus some. The sample comprises 35,000 to 55,000 clones, more than 65% of which are singletons, and around 4.2% rests with the top ten. This CDR3 is 14 amino acids long. The V segment lost 5 bases and the J segment 5 bases; nucleotides outside the gene matches: 8. In germline, CDR1 is SEHNR, CDR2 FQNEAQ (reference sequence). This chain uses TRBV7-9 with TRBJ2-7, with 8 bases matching TRBD2. The source material was peripheral blood. The clonotype was recovered from a woman in her seventies with acute or convalescent COVID-19. The CDR3 sequence: CASSAGLGWDEQYF. As DNA, the CDR3 is TGTGCCAGCAGCGCGGGACTAGGGTGGGACGAGCAGTACTTC.